A single sample is the source of the 19 T cell receptor beta chains below, sequenced in a study of blood T cell repertoires in COVID-19. The data were produced by immunoSEQ multiplex PCR, yet TCRdb's version contains in-frame clones alone and is incomplete. This sample has a few hundred thousand clones; roughly 90% occur once, and the top ten carry around 3%. Material for sequencing was peripheral blood. These receptors all come from a woman aged 25 to 39 with COVID-19, enrolled during active disease.

In this sample, this clone turned up a few times. J is TRBJ1-1 and V is TRBV4-2, with D perhaps matching TRBD1 (6 bases). The V gene's germline CDR1 is LGHNA and CDR2 YNFKEQ. The CDR3 runs 14 residues. With 3 bases removed from V and 8 bases from J, the gap between germline ends came to 16 bases. The CDR3 reads CASSQEGGTVEAFF. The CDR3 DNA follows: TGTGCCAGCAGCCAGGAGGGGGGGACGGTAGAAGCTTTCTTT.

A single count supports this clone. The rearrangement joins TRBV11-3 to TRBJ1-1; D is unresolved. The germline V gene encodes CDR1 SGHNT and CDR2 YENEEA. Trimming took off 2 bases at V and 1 base at J, with 5 bases between the two ends. The CDR3 loop spans 13 amino acids. CDR3 DNA: TGTGCCAGCAGCTTACGGGAGAACACTGAAGCTTTCTTT. It specifies CASSLRENTEAFF.

The chain joins TRBV18 to TRBJ1-6; 8 bases match TRBD1. Trimming took 3 bases from V and 8 from J; bases not matched to a gene: 9. The CDR3 spans 16 residues. Germline CDR1 and CDR2: KGHSH and LQKENI. The CDR3 sequence: CASSPAGQARDSPLHF. The CDR3 DNA is TGTGCCAGCTCACCCGCGGGACAGGCCAGGGATTCACCCCTCCACTTT.

This clone was picked up one time. The chain couples TRBV25-1 to TRBJ1-5; 8 bases match TRBD1. Germline values: CDR1 MGHDK, CDR2 SYGVNS. The CDR3 runs to 15 residues. The CDR3 sequence: CGYDDRGYSNQPQHF. CDR3 DNA sequence: TGTGGGTACGATGACAGGGGATATAGCAATCAGCCCCAGCATTTT.

The V call is TRBV6-2 or TRBV6-3, the J call TRBJ2-5, with D possibly being TRBD1 (7 bases). CDR3 length: 16 residues. Germline V gene sequence: CDR1 MNHEY, CDR2 SVGEGT. Deletions cut 4 bases from V and 5 bases from J, with 20 bases between. DNA for the CDR3: TGTGCCAGCAGTTTCCTGGGGACAGCGGCGGGGGAGACCCAGTACTTC. Protein: CASSFLGTAAGETQYF.

The V gene is TRBV7-2, the J gene TRBJ1-2; D uncertain. The length of the CDR3 is 15 residues. CDR1 and CDR2 from the germline V gene are SGHTA and FQGNSA. V lost 5 bases and J 1 base, leaving 14 bases between the germline ends. This CDR3 reads CASSQTMGVNYGYTF. CDR3 DNA sequence: TGTGCCAGCAGCCAAACTATGGGAGTTAACTATGGCTACACCTTC.

The V gene is TRBV15, the J gene TRBJ1-5; weak D call: TRBD1 (5 bases). V was shortened by 1 base and J by 6 bases, with 16 bases between the two germline ends. Looked up from germline, CDR1 is LNHNV and CDR2 is YYDKDF (reference sequence). The CDR3 sequence is 16 residues long. The DNA of the CDR3 is TGTGCCACCAGCAGAGCACAGGACATCCGCCCTCAGCCCCAGCATTTT. This codes for CATSRAQDIRPQPQHF.

V usage is TRBV11-2 and J usage is TRBJ1-2, with D perhaps TRBD1 (5 bases). The CDR3 is 13 residues long. V gave up 1 base and J gave up 2 bases, with 5 bases separating them. From germline, CDR1 is SGHAT and CDR2 FQNNGV. CDR3 in DNA: TGTGCCAGCAGCTTAGCAGGGAACTATGGCTACACCTTC. Translated: CASSLAGNYGYTF.

The rearrangement uses TRBV19 and TRBJ1-4; 7 bases match TRBD1. In germline, CDR1 is LNHDA, CDR2 SQIVND (reference sequence). The J segment lost 0 bases and the V segment lost 6 bases, leaving 7 bases of the junction unmatched. The CDR3 has 16 residues. The CDR3 sequence: CASSTGTVPTNEKLFF. CDR3 in DNA: TGTGCCAGTAGCACTGGGACAGTTCCAACTAATGAAAAACTGTTTTTT. Combining the CDR3 with reference TRBV19 and TRBJ1-4 gives the whole variable domain DGGITQSPKYLFRKEGQNVTLSCEQNLNHDAMYWYRQDPGQGLRLIYYSQIVNDFQKGDIAEGYSVSREKKESFPLTVTSAQKNPTAFYLCASSTGTVPTNEKLFFGSGTQLSVL.

The V and J genes are TRBV5-1 and TRBJ2-1; 16 nucleotides match TRBD2. Germline values: CDR1 SGHRS, CDR2 YFSETQ. The CDR3 length is 16 residues. After removal of 4 bases from V and 9 bases from J, the junction contained 7 bases not matched to a gene. CDR3 sequence: CASSPPGLAGGVEQFF. CDR3 in DNA: TGCGCCAGCAGCCCGCCGGGACTAGCGGGAGGGGTTGAGCAGTTCTTC. Full variable domain (outside the CDR3, taken from reference TRBV5-1 and TRBJ2-1): KAGVTQTPRYLIKTRGQQVTLSCSPISGHRSVSWYQQTPGQGLQFLFEYFSETQRNKGNFPGRFSGRQFSNSRSEMNVSTLELGDSALYLCASSPPGLAGGVEQFFGPGTRLTVL.

This chain uses TRBV18 with TRBJ2-1; 9 bases align to TRBD2. Germline-derived CDR1 and CDR2 are KGHSH and LQKENI. V was clipped by 4 bases and J by 5 bases; unmatched bases: 9. CDR3 length: 16 amino acids. CDR3 bases: TGTGCCAGCTCACTAACAGCCCCTAGCGGGAACAATGAGCAGTTCTTC. Amino acids: CASSLTAPSGNNEQFF. Combining the CDR3 with reference TRBV18 and TRBJ2-1 gives the whole variable domain NAGVMQNPRHLVRRRGQEARLRCSPMKGHSHVYWYRQLPEEGLKFMVYLQKENIIDESGMPKERFSAEFPKEGPSILRIQQVVRGDSAAYFCASSLTAPSGNNEQFFGPGTRLTVL.

This sequence joins TRBV18 and TRBJ2-1, with TRBD2 identical over 12 bases. V dropped 6 bases and J dropped 10; count of bases not matched to a gene: 13. CDR1 and CDR2 (germline): KGHSH, LQKENI. The CDR3 length is 16 residues. The CDR3 loop is CASSPPSGGADAEQFF. Written as DNA, the CDR3 is TGTGCCAGCTCTCCCCCTAGCGGGGGGGCGGACGCAGAGCAGTTCTTC.

This clone came up a few times. This chain connects TRBV15 to TRBJ1-6; D gene ambiguous. The germline V gene has CDR1 LNHNV and CDR2 YYDKDF (reference sequence). V dropped 1 base and J dropped 7 bases, with 5 bases sitting between them. The CDR3 spans 13 residues. The CDR3 loop reads CATSRGRNSPLHF. The CDR3 coding sequence is TGTGCCACCAGCAGAGGCAGGAATTCACCCCTCCACTTT.

V is TRBV4-1 and J is TRBJ2-7; D might be TRBD2 (5 bases). CDR3 length: 14 amino acids. Trimming removed 8 bases at V and 8 bases at J, with 22 bases between. Germline loops: CDR1 MGHRA, CDR2 YSYEKL. In nucleotides, the CDR3 is TGCGCCAGCTCCTCCGCAACCCGGGAAGCAAAGCAGTACTTC. Residues: CASSSATREAKQYF.

The V call is TRBV5-6, the J call TRBJ2-1, with D unresolved. Trimming took 4 bases from V and 8 from J, leaving 7 bases between them. Germline V gene data show CDR1 as SGHDT and CDR2 as YYEEEE. The CDR3 covers 11 residues. The CDR3 DNA reads as TGTGCCAGCAGCGAGCGTTATGAGCAGTTCTTC. This sequence encodes CASSERYEQFF.

The CDR3 DNA sequence: TGTGCCAGCAGCTTAGTCCCTACTAGCGGGAGAGCGATGCAGTATTTT. It specifies CASSLVPTSGRAMQYF. The chain combines TRBV7-2 with TRBJ2-3; 11 nucleotides agree with TRBD2. Germline V gene data show CDR1 as SGHTA and CDR2 as FQGNSA. The V segment lost 1 base and the J segment 11 bases; nucleotides outside the gene matches: 11. The CDR3 runs 16 residues.

This clone was detected only a few times. V usage is TRBV7-2 and J usage is TRBJ1-5; D is uncertain. The V end was cut by 2 bases, the J end by 3 bases, with 5 bases between. CDR3 size: 13 residues. From germline, CDR1 is SGHTA and CDR2 FQGNSA. CDR3 sequence reads: CASSLSPNQPQHF. The CDR3, as DNA: TGTGCCAGCAGCTTAAGCCCCAATCAGCCCCAGCATTTT. Combining the CDR3 with reference TRBV7-2 and TRBJ1-5 gives the whole variable domain GAGVSQSPSNKVTEKGKDVELRCDPISGHTALYWYRQSLGQGLEFLIYFQGNSAPDKSGLPSDRFSAERTGGSVSTLTIQRTQQEDSAVYLCASSLSPNQPQHFGDGTRLSIL.

This rearrangement joins TRBV5-4 to TRBJ2-5, with TRBD2 identical over 8 bases. Germline trimming cut 4 bases from V and 1 base from J; bases unmatched to any gene: 3. In germline, CDR1 is SGHNT, CDR2 YYREEE (reference sequence). The CDR3 extends over 14 amino acids. CDR3 nucleotides: TGTGCCAGCAGCCCCACTAGCGGCCAAGAGACCCAGTACTTC. This sequence encodes CASSPTSGQETQYF.

This chain joins TRBV7-9 and TRBJ2-1, with 7 bases lining up with TRBD1. CDR3 length: 14 residues. The J segment lost 8 bases and the V segment lost 6 bases, leaving 10 bases of the junction unmatched. Germline assignment: CDR1 SEHNR and CDR2 FQNEAQ (reference sequence). CDR3 DNA: TGTGCCAGCAGACCGGGACAGCCGTTGGATGAGCAGTTCTTC. Encoded protein: CASRPGQPLDEQFF.